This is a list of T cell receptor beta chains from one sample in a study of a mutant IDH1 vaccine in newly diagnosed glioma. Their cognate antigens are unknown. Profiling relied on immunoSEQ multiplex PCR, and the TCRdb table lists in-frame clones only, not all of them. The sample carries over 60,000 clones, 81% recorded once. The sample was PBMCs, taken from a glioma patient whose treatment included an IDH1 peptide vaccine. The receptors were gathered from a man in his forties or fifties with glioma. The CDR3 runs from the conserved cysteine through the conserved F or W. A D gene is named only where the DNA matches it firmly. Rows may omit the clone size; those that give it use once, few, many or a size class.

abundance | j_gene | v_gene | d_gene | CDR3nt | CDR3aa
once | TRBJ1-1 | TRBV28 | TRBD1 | TGTGCCAGCAATATCGGGACAGGAGAAGCTTTCTTT | CASNIGTGEAFF
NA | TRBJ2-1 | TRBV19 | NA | TGTGCCAGTAGCCTTAATTACAATGAGCAGTTCTTC | CASSLNYNEQFF
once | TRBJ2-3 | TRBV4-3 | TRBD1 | TGCGCCAGCAGCCAGGGGACAGGGGGAATAGATACGCAGTATTTT | CASSQGTGGIDTQYF
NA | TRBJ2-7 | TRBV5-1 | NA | TGCGCCAGCAGCTTGGAGCTTCACACCTACGAGCAGTACTTC | CASSLELHTYEQYF
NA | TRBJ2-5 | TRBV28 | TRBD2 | TGTGCCAGCAGTTCTTCTAGCGGGAGAGAGACCCAGTACTTC | CASSSSSGRETQYF
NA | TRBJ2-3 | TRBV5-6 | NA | TGTGCCAGCAGCTCGAGAGTGACAGATACGCAGTATTTT | CASSSRVTDTQYF
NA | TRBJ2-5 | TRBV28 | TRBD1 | TGTGCCAGCAGCTCGACAGGGAACCTGTACCAAGAGACCCAGTACTTC | CASSSTGNLYQETQYF
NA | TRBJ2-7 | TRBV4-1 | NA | TGCGCCAGCAGCCACGTGGGTAGAATTAGCGGCTACGAGCAGTACTTC | CASSHVGRISGYEQYF
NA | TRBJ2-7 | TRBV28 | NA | TGTGCCAGCAGTCCCCCCGGCGGCGCCTACGAGCAGTACTTC | CASSPPGGAYEQYF
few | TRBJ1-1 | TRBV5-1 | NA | TGCGCCAGCAGCTTGAAATACAACACTGAAGCTTTCTTT | CASSLKYNTEAFF
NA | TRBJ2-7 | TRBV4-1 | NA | TGCGCCAGCAGCCAAGAGAGGGTAAGGCCCTACGAGCAGTACTTC | CASSQERVRPYEQYF
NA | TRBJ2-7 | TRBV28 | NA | TGTGCCAGCAGTTCACTTGGAGGGACGGCTCGCGAGCAGTACTTC | CASSSLGGTAREQYF
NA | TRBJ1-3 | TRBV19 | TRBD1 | TGTGCCAGTAGTATCGGCAGGGGGCTAATTATCTCTGGAAACACCATATATTTT | CASSIGRGLIISGNTIYF
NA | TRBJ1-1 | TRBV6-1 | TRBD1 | TGTGCCAGCAGTGAAGTGGGGACAGGGGGCAGAGCTTTCTTT | CASSEVGTGGRAFF
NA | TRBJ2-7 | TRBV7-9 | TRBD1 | TGTGCCAGCAGCTTAGGGCAGGGGGCATACTACGAGCAGTACTTC | CASSLGQGAYYEQYF
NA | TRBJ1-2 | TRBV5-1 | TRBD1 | TGCGCCAGCAGCTTGTCGACAGGGGGCATCGGCTATGGCTACACCTTC | CASSLSTGGIGYGYTF
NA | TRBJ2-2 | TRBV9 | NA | TGTGCCAGCAGCGTCTCTAGGGCCCGGGGCACCGGGGAGCTGTTTTTT | CASSVSRARGTGELFF
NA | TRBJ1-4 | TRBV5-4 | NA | TGTGCCAGCAGCTTGACCCCCTTAGGGGAAAAACTGTTTTTT | CASSLTPLGEKLFF
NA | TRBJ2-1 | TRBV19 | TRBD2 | TGTGCCAGTAGTATGGGCCAAGCGGGAGGTTCCTACAATGAGCAGTTCTTC | CASSMGQAGGSYNEQFF
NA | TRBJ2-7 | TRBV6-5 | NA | TGTGCCAGCAGTTACTCGAGGGGATCCTACGAGCAGTACTTC | CASSYSRGSYEQYF
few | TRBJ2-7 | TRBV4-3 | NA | TGCGCCAGCAGCCAAGGGCCGGGCAAAACCTACGAGCAGTACTTC | CASSQGPGKTYEQYF
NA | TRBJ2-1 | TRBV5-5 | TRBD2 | TGTGCCAGCAGCCTTTTGTCCGTAGCGGGAGCACCAACCTACAATGAGCAGTTCTTC | CASSLLSVAGAPTYNEQFF
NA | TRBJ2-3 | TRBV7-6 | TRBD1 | TGTGCCAGCAGCTCCGACAGGGGCCGGGGGAACACAGATACGCAGTATTTT | CASSSDRGRGNTDTQYF
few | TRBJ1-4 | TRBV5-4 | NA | TGTGCCAGCAGCTTGAGTATGGATTCTGAAAAACTGTTTTTT | CASSLSMDSEKLFF
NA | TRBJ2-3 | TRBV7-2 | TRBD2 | TGTGCCAGCAGCTTGGATCGAGCGGGGGCTAGCAGACGCACAGATACGCAGTATTTT | CASSLDRAGASRRTDTQYF
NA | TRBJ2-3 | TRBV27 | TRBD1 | TGTGCCAGCAAGGGGGCCGGGGGCACAGATACGCAGTATTTT | CASKGAGGTDTQYF
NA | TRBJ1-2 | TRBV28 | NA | TGTGCCAGCCAGAGACACACCACTAACTATGGCTACACCTTC | CASQRHTTNYGYTF
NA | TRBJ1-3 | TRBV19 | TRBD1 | TGTGCCAGTAGTCTCACTGGGACAGGGACTGGAAACACCATATATTTT | CASSLTGTGTGNTIYF
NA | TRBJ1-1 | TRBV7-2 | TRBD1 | TGTGCCAGCAGCTTAGCAGGGGGCTATGGGACTGAAGCTTTCTTT | CASSLAGGYGTEAFF
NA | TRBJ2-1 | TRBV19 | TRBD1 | TGTGCCAGTAGTATAGAAGAGGGACAGGGGCAGTTCTTC | CASSIEEGQGQFF
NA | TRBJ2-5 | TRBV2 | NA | TGTGCCAGCAGGGGCGGGACGCGGACCCAGTACTTC | CASRGGTRTQYF
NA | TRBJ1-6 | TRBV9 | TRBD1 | TGTGCCAGCAGCCGGGACAGCTACTCCTATAATTCACCCCTCCACTTT | CASSRDSYSYNSPLHF
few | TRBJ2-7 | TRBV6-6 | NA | TGTGCCAGCAGTTACGAGCGACCAGAGGACGAGCAGTACTTC | CASSYERPEDEQYF
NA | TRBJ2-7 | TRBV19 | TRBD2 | TGTGCCAGTAGTATAGGGGAACTAGCGGGAAGAGACAAGTCCTACGAGCAGTACTTC | CASSIGELAGRDKSYEQYF
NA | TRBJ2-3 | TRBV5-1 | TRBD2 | TGCGCCAGCAGCCCGGGACTAGCGGGGACCACAGATACGCAGTATTTT | CASSPGLAGTTDTQYF
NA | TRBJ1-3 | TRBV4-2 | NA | TGTGCCAGCAGCCAAGCCGGGACAACTGGAAACACCATATATTTT | CASSQAGTTGNTIYF
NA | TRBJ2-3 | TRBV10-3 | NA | TGTGCCATCAGTAAGGACAGGGAGGGGGCAGATACGCAGTATTTT | CAISKDREGADTQYF
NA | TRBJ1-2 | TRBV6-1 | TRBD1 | TGTGCCAGCAGTGGCGGGACAGCCAACTTCTATGGCTACACCTTC | CASSGGTANFYGYTF
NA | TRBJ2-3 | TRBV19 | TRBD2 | TGTGCCAGTAGTCTTTTAGCGGGAGGGCCTAGAGATACGCAGTATTTT | CASSLLAGGPRDTQYF
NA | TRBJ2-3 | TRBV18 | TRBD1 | TGTGCCAGCTCACCACAGGGACAGTCCACAGATACGCAGTATTTT | CASSPQGQSTDTQYF
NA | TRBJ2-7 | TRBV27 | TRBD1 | TGTGCCAGCACTCGCCAGGGGGCGTCCTACGAGCAGTACTTC | CASTRQGASYEQYF
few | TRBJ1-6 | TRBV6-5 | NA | TGTGCCAGCAGTTACGATTTGCCCGGGAAAAATTCACCCCTCCACTTT | CASSYDLPGKNSPLHF
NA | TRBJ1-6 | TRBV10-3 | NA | TGTGCCATCAGTGAGGCAGGGGTTCCTAATTCACCCCTCCACTTT | CAISEAGVPNSPLHF
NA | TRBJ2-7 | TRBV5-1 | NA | TGCGCCAGCAGCTTGGCGGGACATACCTACGAGCAGTACTTC | CASSLAGHTYEQYF
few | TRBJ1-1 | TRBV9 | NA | TGTGCCAGCAGCTCGATCTCGGGAACTGAAGCTTTCTTT | CASSSISGTEAFF
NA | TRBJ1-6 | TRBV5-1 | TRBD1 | TGCGCCAGCAGCCCAGGGACAGGGGCCTCACCCCTCCACTTT | CASSPGTGASPLHF
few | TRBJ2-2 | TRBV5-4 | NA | TGTGCCAGCAGACCTGGGGGGAGCACCGGGGAGCTGTTTTTT | CASRPGGSTGELFF
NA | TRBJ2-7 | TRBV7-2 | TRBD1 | TGTGCCAGCAGCTTACTAGGACAGGGACGAGAGCAGTACTTC | CASSLLGQGREQYF
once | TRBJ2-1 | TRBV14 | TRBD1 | TGTGCCAGCAGACGGACAGGGGGTAACAATGAGCAGTTCTTC | CASRRTGGNNEQFF
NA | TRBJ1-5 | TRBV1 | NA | TGCACCAGCAGCCAGGCCGACAGGGGTATTGCCCAGCATTTT | CTSSQADRGIAQHF
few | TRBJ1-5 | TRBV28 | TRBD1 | TGTGCCAGCAGTTCGGACAGGGGGCTTCAGCCCCAGCATTTT | CASSSDRGLQPQHF